This TCR beta chain was retrieved from a study of shared clonotypes between healthy human individuals. Study-wide results and limits: Richness estimates generally favored naive over memory subsets.

Points on this clone: Antigen unknown.

Repertoires were generated with immunoSEQ multiplex PCR, while TCRdb's copy carries only in-frame clones and drops some. In the table there are 2.3 million or so clones, 85% to 95% of which are singletons. Looked up from germline, CDR1 is SGHTS and CDR2 is YDEGEE. V was shortened by 0 bases and J by 1 base, with 10 bases between the two germline ends. This CDR3 comprises 15 residues. This clonotype was sampled from a man between 18 and 29 years old in good health. Some clones in this sample may be carry-over from other donors' samples. The sequencing input was naive CD4+ T cells from PBMCs. Regarding subset: CD45RA+ positively selected. J is TRBJ1-1 and V is TRBV5-8; tentatively, D is TRBD1 (5 bases). The CDR3 sequence: CASSLGGAGNTEAFF. CDR3 in DNA: TGTGCCAGCAGCTTGGGAGGGGCAGGGAACACTGAAGCTTTCTTT.